This T cell receptor beta chain came from a study of cytomegalovirus exposure and HLA in healthy donors. Study results and limitations: Among TCR beta chains of equal frequency, HLA-associated ones were more clonally expanded in a later analysis. Later analysis showed TCR association rates varying by HLA locus, highest for DRB1 and lowest for HLA-C.

The germline V gene encodes CDR1 SGHTA and CDR2 FQGNSA. The length of the CDR3 is 13 residues. Trimming stripped 3 bases from V and 2 bases from J, with 7 bases between. Notes on this clone: Its target is unknown.

PCR involved 60 Vbeta and 13 Jbeta primers. Authors' analysis steps: An analysis that came later counted roughly 87 million unique TCR beta chains, 10 million to 12 million shared. The method was immunoSEQ multiplex PCR; TCRdb's version includes in-frame clones alone and lacks a portion of them. V, J and clone size reflect that table, while D and trimming were determined from the DNA. The data show more than 110,000 clones, more than 75% seen once. Sample: PBMCs. The source is a male donor in good health and CMV-seronegative. The V gene is TRBV7-2, the J gene TRBJ1-2, with D hard to call. The CDR3 here is CASSFALNYGYTF. The CDR3 coding sequence is TGTGCCAGCAGCTTCGCCCTAAACTATGGCTACACCTTC.